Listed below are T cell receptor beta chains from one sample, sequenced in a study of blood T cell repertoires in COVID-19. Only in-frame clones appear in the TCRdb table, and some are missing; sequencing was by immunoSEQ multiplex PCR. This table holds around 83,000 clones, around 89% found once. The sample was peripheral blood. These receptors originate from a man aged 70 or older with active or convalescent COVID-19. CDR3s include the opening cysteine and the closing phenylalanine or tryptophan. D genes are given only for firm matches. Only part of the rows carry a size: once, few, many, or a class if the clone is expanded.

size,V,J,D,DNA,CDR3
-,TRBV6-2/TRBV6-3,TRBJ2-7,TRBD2,TGTGCCAGCAGTTTGGGTAGCGGGAGGGCTTACGAGCAGTACTTC,CASSLGSGRAYEQYF
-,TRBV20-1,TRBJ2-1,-,TGCAGTGCTAACGGGTACAATGAGCAGTTCTTC,CSANGYNEQFF
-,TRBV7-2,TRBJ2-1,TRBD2,TGTGCCAGCAGCTTGGTAGCGGGAGGGTATAATGAGCAGTTCTTC,CASSLVAGGYNEQFF
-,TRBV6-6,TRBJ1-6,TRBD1,TGTGCCAGCAGAGGTGGACAGGGGACTTCACCCCTCCACTTT,CASRGGQGTSPLHF
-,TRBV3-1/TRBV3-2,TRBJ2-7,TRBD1,TGTGCCAGCAGCCAGGGACAGGGGGCGAGAGAGCAGTACTTC,CASSQGQGAREQYF
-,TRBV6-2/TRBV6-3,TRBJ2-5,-,TGTGCCAGCAGTTACTCTACCGGGAGCCCACAAGAGACCCAGTACTTC,CASSYSTGSPQETQYF
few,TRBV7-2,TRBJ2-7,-,TGTGCCAGCAGCCCCAGGACTAATTACGAGCAGTACTTC,CASSPRTNYEQYF
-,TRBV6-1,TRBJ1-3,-,TGTGCCAGCAGTGAAGCGAGAGGTTTTGCAGGGGCCCGTGGAAACACCATATATTTT,CASSEARGFAGARGNTIYF
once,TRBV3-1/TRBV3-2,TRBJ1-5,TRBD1,TGTGCCAGCAGCCTACAGGGGGCGGGTCAGCCCCAGCATTTT,CASSLQGAGQPQHF
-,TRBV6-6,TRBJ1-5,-,TGTGCCAGCAGTGACGGGCTAGCCCTCAATCAGCCCCAGCATTTT,CASSDGLALNQPQHF
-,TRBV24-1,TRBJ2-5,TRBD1,TGTGCCACCAGTGGGTCCGGGACAGGGGATGAGACCCAGTACTTC,CATSGSGTGDETQYF
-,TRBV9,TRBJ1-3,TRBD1,TGTGCCAGCAACTCCGGGACAGAGAGGCCACAACCTGGAAACACCATATATTTT,CASNSGTERPQPGNTIYF
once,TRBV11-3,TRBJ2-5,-,TGTGCCAGCAGCCCTGATAGTGGAGCCGGGACCCAGTACTTC,CASSPDSGAGTQYF
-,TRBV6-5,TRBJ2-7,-,TGTGCCAGCAGACGCGGGACGCCAGTCTACGAGCAGTACTTC,CASRRGTPVYEQYF
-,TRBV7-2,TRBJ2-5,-,TGTGCCAGCAGCTTAGAATGGAGAGGAAGTATCCAGTACTTC,CASSLEWRGSIQYF
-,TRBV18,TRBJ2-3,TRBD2,TGTGCCAGCTCACAAGCCTCGGGTAGCGGGGGTAATACGCAGTATTTT,CASSQASGSGGNTQYF
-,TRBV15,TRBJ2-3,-,TGTGCCACCAGCCCCGGTTGGGATACGCAGTATTTT,CATSPGWDTQYF
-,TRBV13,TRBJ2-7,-,TGTGCCAGCAGCTTCTTTTCCTACGAGCAGTACTTC,CASSFFSYEQYF
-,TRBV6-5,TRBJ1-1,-,TGTGCCAGCAGTTACGTACTCGGAGGGATTAACACTGAAGCTTTCTTT,CASSYVLGGINTEAFF
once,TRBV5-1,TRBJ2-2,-,TGCGCCAGCAGCTTATTAGGGGAGAACACCGGGGAGCTGTTTTTT,CASSLLGENTGELFF
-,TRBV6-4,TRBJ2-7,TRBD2,TGTGCCAGCAGTGAGCACAGCGGGGTTGTAGAGCAGTACTTC,CASSEHSGVVEQYF
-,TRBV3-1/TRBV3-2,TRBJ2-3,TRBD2,TGTGCCAGCAGCCGGGGACTAGCGGGAGGTAGCACAGATACGCAGTATTTT,CASSRGLAGGSTDTQYF
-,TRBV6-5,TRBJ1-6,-,TGTGCCAGCAGCTACTCTCTAACTCCGAAAAATTCACCCCTCCACTTT,CASSYSLTPKNSPLHF
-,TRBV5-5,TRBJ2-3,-,TGTGCCAGCAGCTTGGGGAGATTCACAGATACGCAGTATTTT,CASSLGRFTDTQYF
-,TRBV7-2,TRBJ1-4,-,TGTGCCAGCAGCCGCGGGGCATATAATGAAAAACTGTTTTTT,CASSRGAYNEKLFF
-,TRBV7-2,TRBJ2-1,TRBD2,TGTGCCAGCAGCCCAGGTTCTAGCGGGAGAAGGAATGAGCAGTTCTTC,CASSPGSSGRRNEQFF
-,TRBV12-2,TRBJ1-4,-,TGTGCAAGTCGAAATACAGGGTACCTCGCAACTAATGAAAAACTGTTTTTT,CASRNTGYLATNEKLFF
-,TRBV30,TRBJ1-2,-,TGTGCCTGGAGGCGAAAAGGGGTCGATGGCTACACCTTC,CAWRRKGVDGYTF
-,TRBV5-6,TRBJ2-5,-,TGTGCCAGCAGCCCCCCGCTAATTGCTGGAGCGGAGACCCAGTACTTC,CASSPPLIAGAETQYF
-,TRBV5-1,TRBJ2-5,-,TGCGCCAGCAGCTTGGGACCCGGGAGTGGGGAGACCCAGTACTTC,CASSLGPGSGETQYF
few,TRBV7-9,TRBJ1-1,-,TGTGCCAGCAGCAACTCCGGGTGGACTGAAGCTTTCTTT,CASSNSGWTEAFF
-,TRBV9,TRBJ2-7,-,TGTGCCAGCAGCGTAGGACAGGAGGAATACGAGCAGTACTTC,CASSVGQEEYEQYF
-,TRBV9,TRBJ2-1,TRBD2,TGTGCCAGCAGCGTAGGCGGCAGCGGGGGATACAATGAGCAGTTCTTC,CASSVGGSGGYNEQFF
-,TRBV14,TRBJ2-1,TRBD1,TGTGCCAGCAGCCGGTCCGGGACAGCGTCCTACAATGAGCAGTTCTTC,CASSRSGTASYNEQFF
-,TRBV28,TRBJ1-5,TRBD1,TGTGCCAGCAGTTTCCCAGGGGGGATTAACAATCAGCCCCAGCATTTT,CASSFPGGINNQPQHF
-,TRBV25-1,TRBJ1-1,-,TGTGCCATACGTTTGGGAGCTGAAGCTTTCTTT,CAIRLGAEAFF
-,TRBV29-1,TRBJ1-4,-,TGCAGCGTTCGCAGGTCAGGGAATGAAAAACTGTTTTTT,CSVRRSGNEKLFF
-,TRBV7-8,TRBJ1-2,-,TGTGCCAGCAGCTTACCCGGGACTACCTATGGCTACACCTTC,CASSLPGTTYGYTF
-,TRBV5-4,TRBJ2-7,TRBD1,TGTGCCAGCAGCTTTGGTCGGACAGGTCGAACTAGCTCCTACGAGCAGTACTTC,CASSFGRTGRTSSYEQYF
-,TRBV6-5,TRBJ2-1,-,TGTGCCAGCAGACTTGGGGGGTATGGTGAGCAGTTCTTC,CASRLGGYGEQFF